This TCR beta chain is from a study of cytomegalovirus exposure and HLA in healthy donors. Overall study findings and caveats: The authors listed 150 or so TCR beta chains as cytomegalovirus-associated.

V lost 7 bases and J lost 1, with 13 bases in between. There are 14 residues in the CDR3. The germline gives CDR1 MNHNS, CDR2 SASEGT. This clone was seen a few times. What it binds is not known. The PCR had 60 Vbeta and 13 Jbeta primers. Here immunoSEQ multiplex PCR was the method, and the copy in TCRdb shows in-frame clones only, minus some. This table has about 160,000 clones, 77% appearing once. Sample: PBMCs. The source of this sequence is a male donor in good health and CMV-seropositive. The chain couples TRBV6-1 to TRBJ1-1, with unresolved D. Written as DNA, the CDR3 is TGTGCCAGCATGACGGGAGGAGAGAACACTGAAGCTTTCTTT. This codes for CASMTGGENTEAFF.